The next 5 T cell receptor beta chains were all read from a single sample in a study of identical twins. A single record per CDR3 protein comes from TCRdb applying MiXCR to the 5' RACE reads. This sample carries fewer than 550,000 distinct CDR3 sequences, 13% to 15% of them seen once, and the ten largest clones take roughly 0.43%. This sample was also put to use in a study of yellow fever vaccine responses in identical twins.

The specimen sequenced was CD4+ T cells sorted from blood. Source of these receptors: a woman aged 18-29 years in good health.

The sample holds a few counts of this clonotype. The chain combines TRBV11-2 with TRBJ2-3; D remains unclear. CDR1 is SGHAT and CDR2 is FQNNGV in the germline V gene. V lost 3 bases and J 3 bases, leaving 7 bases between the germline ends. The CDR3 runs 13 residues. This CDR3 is CASSFTVTDTQYF. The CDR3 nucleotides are TGTGCCAGCAGCTTTACAGTGACAGATACGCAGTATTTT.

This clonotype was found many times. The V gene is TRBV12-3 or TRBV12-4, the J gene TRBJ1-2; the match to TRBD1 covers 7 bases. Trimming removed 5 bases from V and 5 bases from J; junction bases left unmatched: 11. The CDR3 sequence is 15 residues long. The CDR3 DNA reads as TGTGCCAGCAGTCCCCCCCGGGACAGCTCATATGGCTACACCTTC. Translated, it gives CASSPPRDSSYGYTF.

CDR3 nucleotide sequence: TGTGCCAGCAGCGCCCGTACTAACTCAGATACGCAGTATTTT. Encoded protein: CASSARTNSDTQYF. The V gene is TRBV9, the J gene TRBJ2-3; no clear D gene. Germline loops: CDR1 SGDLS, CDR2 YYNGEE. The CDR3 has 14 amino acids. V gave up 3 bases and J gave up 4 bases, with 12 bases separating them.

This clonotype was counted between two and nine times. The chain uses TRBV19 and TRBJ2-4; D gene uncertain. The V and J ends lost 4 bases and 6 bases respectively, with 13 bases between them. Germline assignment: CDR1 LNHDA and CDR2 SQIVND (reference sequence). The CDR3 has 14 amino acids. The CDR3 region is CASSTSVSRNIQYF. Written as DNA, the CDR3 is TGTGCCAGTAGTACCTCCGTTAGCAGAAACATTCAGTACTTC.

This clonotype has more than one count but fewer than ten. For the CDR3, the DNA is TGTGCCAGCAGCCTCCATTCAGGAGGGACAGGGAGAGCCTCTGGAAACACCATATATTTT. Translating gives CASSLHSGGTGRASGNTIYF. The V call is TRBV11-2, the J call TRBJ1-3, with TRBD1 identical over 9 bases. The CDR3 is made up of 20 amino acids. Unmatched junction bases numbered 17, after V lost 5 bases and J lost 0 bases. Per the germline V gene, CDR1 is SGHAT and CDR2 is FQNNGV. The whole variable domain, remainder taken from reference TRBV11-2 and TRBJ1-3, is EAGVAQSPRYKIIEKRQSVAFWCNPISGHATLYWYQQILGQGPKLLIQFQNNGVVDDSQLPKDRFSAERLKGVDSTLKIQPAKLEDSAVYLCASSLHSGGTGRASGNTIYFGEGSWLTVV.